Below are 23 T cell receptor beta chains sequenced from a single sample in a study of blood T cell repertoires in COVID-19. Measured with immunoSEQ multiplex PCR; TCRdb has only the in-frame clones, and not every one. The sample records some 220,000 clones, approximately 84% being singletons. Sequences were obtained from peripheral blood. Every receptor here comes from a man aged 50 to 60 with acute or convalescent COVID-19.

This chain uses TRBV18 with TRBJ2-7; 7 bases map to TRBD1. The J segment lost 2 bases and the V segment lost 4 bases, leaving 2 bases of the junction unmatched. The CDR3 is made up of 13 amino acids. Germline loops: CDR1 KGHSH, CDR2 LQKENI. The CDR3 loop is CASSQQGTYEQYF. As DNA, the CDR3 is TGTGCCAGCTCACAACAGGGGACCTACGAGCAGTACTTC.

The chain links TRBV12-3 or TRBV12-4 to TRBJ2-1; D uncertain. The CDR3 spans 13 residues. Trimming shortened V by 3 bases and J by 6 bases, and 9 bases separated the two germline ends. The CDR3 DNA sequence: TGTGCCAGCAGTTTTAGTGTTACCAATGAGCAGTTCTTC. It codes for CASSFSVTNEQFF.

The rearrangement joins TRBV4-2 to TRBJ1-4; 10 bases are a match to TRBD1. V was pared by 1 base and J by 6 bases, with 8 bases of the junction left unmatched. The CDR3 runs to 17 residues. Per germline, CDR1 LGHNA and CDR2 YNFKEQ. CDR3 sequence reads: CASSQALRQGADEKLFF. CDR3 nucleotides: TGTGCCAGCAGCCAAGCGCTCCGACAGGGGGCGGATGAAAAACTGTTTTTT.

The gene calls are TRBV5-4 and TRBJ1-4, with D possibly TRBD1 on 6 matching bases. The CDR3 extends over 14 amino acids. Per germline, CDR1 SGHNT and CDR2 YYREEE (reference sequence). V was trimmed by 1 base and J by 5 bases, leaving 9 bases between them. The CDR3: CASSLRTENEKLFF. CDR3 nucleotide sequence: TGTGCCAGCAGCTTGAGGACAGAGAATGAAAAACTGTTTTTT.

This clone occurred once. This CDR3 is CASSDLAGFPYNEQFF. As DNA, the CDR3 is TGTGCCAGCAGCGATCTAGCGGGGTTTCCCTACAATGAGCAGTTCTTC. The rearrangement joins TRBV7-3 to TRBJ2-1, with TRBD2 identical over 9 bases. Per the germline V gene, CDR1 is SGHTA and CDR2 is FQGTGA. The CDR3 sequence is 16 residues long. Trimming at V came to 5 bases and at J to 2 bases, leaving 7 bases not matched to a gene.

The CDR3 nucleotides are TGTGCCAGCAGGAGGACAGACACGTACGGGCTGTTTTTT. Protein: CASRRTDTYGLFF. This chain links TRBV12-3 or TRBV12-4 with TRBJ2-2, with D perhaps TRBD1 (6 bases). There are 13 residues in the CDR3. Trimming left V 6 bases short and J 13 bases short, with 18 bases between.

The chain couples TRBV11-3 to TRBJ1-4, with D possibly matching TRBD1 (5 bases). Between the trimmed V and J ends, which lost 5 bases and 1 base, there was a span of 8 bases. This CDR3 has 14 amino acids. Per germline, CDR1 SGHNT and CDR2 YENEEA. The CDR3 region is CASSTTGTNEKLFF. CDR3 nucleotides: TGTGCCAGCAGCACCACAGGAACTAATGAAAAACTGTTTTTT. Full variable domain (rest looked up from reference TRBV11-3 and TRBJ1-4): EAGVVQSPRYKIIEKKQPVAFWCNPISGHNTLYWYLQNLGQGPELLIRYENEEAVDDSQLPKDRFSAERLKGVDSTLKIQPAELGDSAVYLCASSTTGTNEKLFFGSGTQLSVL.

The CDR3: CASSPPGLAGVDTQYF. CDR3 coding DNA: TGTGCCAGCAGTCCTCCGGGACTAGCGGGGGTGGATACGCAGTATTTT. V and J are TRBV27 and TRBJ2-3; 14 nucleotides agree with TRBD2. From germline, CDR1 is MNHEY and CDR2 SMNVEV (reference sequence). This CDR3 spans 16 amino acids. Unmatched junction bases numbered 7, after V lost 5 bases and J lost 6 bases.

The DNA for the CDR3 is TGTGCCAGCAGCGTCCCCGCCAGGGCCCTAGGTGGCTACACCTTC. It is translated as CASSVPARALGGYTF. This sequence joins TRBV9 and TRBJ1-2; perhaps TRBD1 as D (5 bases). V dropped 2 bases and J dropped 7 bases, with 18 bases sitting between them. The CDR3 runs 15 residues. Germline V lookup: CDR1 SGDLS, CDR2 YYNGEE.

The genes are TRBV6-5 and TRBJ1-5, with 7 bases aligning to TRBD1. The CDR3 extends over 15 amino acids. Germline CDR1 MNHEY, CDR2 SVGAGI. Losses at the gene ends were 4 bases for V and 3 bases for J; bases not matched to a gene: 6. The CDR3 DNA reads TGTGCCAGCAGTTCCCCGACAGGGCTCAATCAGCCCCAGCATTTT. Translating gives CASSSPTGLNQPQHF.

The chain recombines TRBV13 with TRBJ2-7; 14 bases match TRBD2. The V and J ends lost 5 bases and 6 bases, in that order; junction bases with no gene match: 6. This CDR3 spans 15 amino acids. Germline V CDR1 and CDR2: PRHDT, FYEKMQ (reference sequence). The CDR3 nucleotides read TGTGCCAGCAGCCCGGGACTAGCGGGAGCGGCCGAGCAGTACTTC. Protein: CASSPGLAGAAEQYF.

This sequence joins TRBV11-2 and TRBJ2-3, with D perhaps matching TRBD2 (6 bases). The germline gives CDR1 SGHAT, CDR2 FQNNGV. This CDR3 has 16 amino acids. V was clipped by 7 bases and J by 4 bases, with 21 bases between them. The chain's CDR3 is CASTLIPLLASDTQYF. CDR3 DNA: TGTGCCAGCACCCTTATCCCGTTACTAGCTTCAGATACGCAGTATTTT.

This rearrangement joins TRBV5-1 to TRBJ1-2; D is unclear. The germline V gene has CDR1 SGHRS and CDR2 YFSETQ. The CDR3 contains 13 residues. With 3 bases removed from V and 5 bases from J, the gap between germline ends came to 11 bases. The CDR3 sequence is CASSSSSTYGYTF. The CDR3 region has the DNA TGCGCCAGCAGCTCCTCTAGCACTTATGGCTACACCTTC.

The chain combines TRBV6-1 with TRBJ1-2; D may be TRBD1 (5 bases). Germline V CDR1 and CDR2: MNHNS, SASEGT. This CDR3 region has 14 residues. Between the trimmed V and J ends, which lost 6 bases and 8 bases, there was a span of 19 bases. The CDR3 sequence: CASSTQGTGGGYTF. CDR3 nucleotide sequence: TGTGCCAGCAGCACCCAAGGGACGGGGGGAGGCTACACCTTC.

This chain links TRBV7-3 with TRBJ2-5; 10 nucleotides match TRBD1. Unmatched junction bases numbered 10, after V lost 5 bases and J lost 4 bases. The CDR3 spans 16 residues. Germline V CDR1 and CDR2: SGHTA, FQGTGA. The CDR3 loop reads CASSPKVGQGRETQYF. The CDR3 DNA reads TGTGCCAGCAGCCCTAAGGTGGGACAGGGGCGAGAGACCCAGTACTTC.

This chain joins TRBV2 and TRBJ2-7, with D maybe TRBD1 (5 bases). Between the trimmed V and J ends, which lost 3 bases and 2 bases, there was a span of 17 bases. The CDR3 length is 16 residues. CDR1 and CDR2 from the germline V gene are SNHLY and FYNNEI. CDR3 in amino acids: CASSDLPLTVAYEQYF. The CDR3 bases are TGTGCCAGCAGTGACTTACCCTTGACAGTCGCCTACGAGCAGTACTTC.

This rearrangement joins TRBV10-1 to TRBJ1-4; D not resolved. Germline-derived CDR1 and CDR2 are WNHNN and SYGVQD (reference sequence). The V end lost 8 bases, the J end lost 7 bases, and 14 bases lay between the germline ends. The CDR3 extends over 13 amino acids. In nucleotides, the CDR3 is TGCGCCAGCTCTCCCCGGGTCGGTGAAAAACTGTTTTTT. It is translated as CASSPRVGEKLFF.

Here the CDR3 DNA reads TGTGCCAGCAGTCCCCCGGGTGGGGGAGGGGGGACCCAGTACTTC. This codes for CASSPPGGGGGTQYF. The genes are TRBV6-5 and TRBJ2-5, with a tentative D call TRBD2 (7 bases). V shed 5 bases and J shed 7 bases, with 20 bases lying between them. Germline V gene lookup returns CDR1 MNHEY and CDR2 SVGAGI. The CDR3 has 15 amino acids.

The chain has TRBV27 and TRBJ2-7; TRBD2 agrees at 12 bases. The CDR3 spans 15 residues. The V gene's germline CDR1 is MNHEY and CDR2 SMNVEV (reference sequence). V lost 4 bases to trimming and J lost 6 bases; unmatched junction nucleotides: 7. The CDR3 bases are TGTGCCAGCAGTTCCAAGACTAGCGGGAGTCGCGAGCAGTACTTC. Translating it yields CASSSKTSGSREQYF.

V and J are TRBV7-3 and TRBJ1-2, with D tentatively TRBD1 (5 bases). CDR3 length: 13 amino acids. Germline V gene data show CDR1 as SGHTA and CDR2 as FQGTGA. The V end lost 2 bases, the J end lost 6 bases, and 10 bases lay between the germline ends. The CDR3 spells CASSLGRGDGYTF. The DNA for the CDR3 is TGTGCCAGCAGCTTAGGTCGGGGGGATGGCTACACCTTC.

V gene TRBV19 combines with J gene TRBJ1-1; tentative D call: TRBD1 (6 bases). The ends were cut back, 6 bases at V and 1 base at J, with 15 bases in the middle. The germline V gene encodes CDR1 LNHDA and CDR2 SQIVND (reference sequence). The CDR3 totals 15 residues. The CDR3 loop is CASRDRRGPNTEAFF. For the CDR3, the DNA is TGTGCCAGTAGAGACCGCAGGGGACCGAACACTGAAGCTTTCTTT.

The chain employs TRBV4-2 and TRBJ2-5, with 8 bases that match TRBD2. V lost 1 base, J lost 0 bases, and 7 bases stayed unmatched. Germline-derived CDR1 and CDR2 are LGHNA and YNFKEQ. CDR3 length equals 17 residues. The CDR3 nucleotides are TGTGCCAGCAGCCAAGGCGTAACTAGCGGAAACCAAGAGACCCAGTACTTC. It yields the protein CASSQGVTSGNQETQYF.

This clone was observed a handful of times. The chain uses TRBV4-1 and TRBJ1-1; TRBD1 is a possible D gene (5 bases). V was cut by 1 base and J by 5 bases, with 14 bases left in between. CDR1 is MGHRA, CDR2 YSYEKL, per germline. This CDR3 is built from 15 residues. This chain's CDR3 is CASSQVVARGTEAFF. In DNA, the CDR3 is TGCGCCAGCAGCCAAGTAGTCGCTCGGGGGACTGAAGCTTTCTTT.